Sequencing of this T cell receptor (beta chain) was carried out in a study of T cell responses to AZD1222 COVID-19 vaccine. The method was immunoSEQ multiplex PCR; TCRdb's version includes in-frame clones alone and lacks a portion of them. The sample has approximately 150,000 clones, 80% to 90% seen once. Germline V gene sequence: CDR1 MGHRA, CDR2 YSYEKL. This CDR3 region has 12 residues. V was clipped by 8 bases and J by 4 bases; unmatched bases: 2. Concerning this clone: Its antigen is still unknown.

Study-wide results and limits: Only six or seven AZD1222 recipients were seropositive at baseline.

The sequence came from an adult in good health. The specimen comprised peripheral blood, sampled on day 0 of AZD1222 vaccination. The rearrangement joins TRBV4-1 to TRBJ1-2; 9 bases fit TRBD1. CDR3 loop: CASGTGSYGYTF. The DNA of the CDR3 is TGCGCCAGCGGGACAGGGTCCTATGGCTACACCTTC.